Below, one TCR beta chain is given with its context. What it binds is unknown. 60 Vbeta and 13 Jbeta primers were used in PCR. TCRdb's table, derived via immunoSEQ multiplex PCR, lists solely in-frame clones and lacks some. The profile shows 150,000 or so clones, roughly four fifths of them singletons. The data are from a study of cytomegalovirus exposure and HLA in healthy donors. Notes on the study in general: A prior analysis recorded that most TCR beta V segments were productive about 87% or about 30% of the time. The authors reported that TCR beta sequences could predict HLA-A and HLA-B alleles. These predictions were accurate for most subjects in the first cohort. Analysis was performed later, and it showed HLA-associated TCR beta chains to be more clonally expanded than equally common others.

This clonotype was sampled from a woman aged 40 to 49 in good health and CMV-seronegative. Material: PBMCs.

The CDR3 reads CASSFLAGTDTQYF. The CDR3 DNA follows: TGTGCCAGCAGTTTCCTGGCGGGCACAGATACGCAGTATTTT. The chain has TRBV28 and TRBJ2-3; D unresolved. The V gene's germline CDR1 is MDHEN and CDR2 SYDVKM. V was cut by 3 bases and J by 1 base, with 8 bases left in between. The CDR3 is 14 amino acids. The full variable domain, its missing parts supplied by reference TRBV28 and TRBJ2-3, is DVKVTQSSRYLVKRTGEKVFLECVQDMDHENMFWYRQDPGLGLRLIYFSYDVKMKEKGDIPEGYSVSREKKERFSLILESASTNQTSMYLCASSFLAGTDTQYFGPGTRLTVL.